A single sample is the source of the 21 T cell receptor beta chains below, sequenced in a study of cytomegalovirus exposure and HLA in healthy donors. Primers for the PCR totalled 60 Vbeta and 13 Jbeta. Generated by immunoSEQ multiplex PCR, the TCRdb table keeps only in-frame clones and is missing some. The sample records some 210,000 clones, over 80% being singletons. Specimen: PBMCs. These receptors were collected from a man aged 25 to 40 in good health and CMV-seronegative.

The chain couples TRBV5-1 to TRBJ2-3; 11 bases line up with TRBD2. CDR1 and CDR2 (germline): SGHRS, YFSETQ. Germline trimming cut 4 bases from V and 1 base from J; bases unmatched to any gene: 5. The CDR3 has 16 residues. CDR3 loop: CASSLLTSGGTDTQYF. CDR3 DNA: TGCGCCAGCAGCCTCCTGACTAGCGGGGGCACAGATACGCAGTATTTT.

The chain joins TRBV6-6 to TRBJ2-7, with 11 bases matching TRBD2. Germline loops: CDR1 MNHNY, CDR2 SVGAGI (reference sequence). J gave up 3 bases and V 4 bases, and 5 bases lay outside the gene matches. This CDR3 comprises 15 residues. In DNA form, the CDR3 reads TGTGCCAGCAGTTTCTTAGCGGGAGGGCACTACGAGCAGTACTTC. As protein: CASSFLAGGHYEQYF.

CDR3: CASSPPPDTQYF. CDR3 bases: TGTGCCAGCAGCCCCCCTCCAGATACGCAGTATTTT. The chain recombines TRBV7-2 with TRBJ2-3; D is undetermined. The CDR3 is 12 amino acids. The V gene's germline CDR1 is SGHTA and CDR2 FQGNSA. V was clipped by 5 bases and J by 4 bases, with 7 bases between them.

The chain has TRBV11-2 and TRBJ1-4; 9 positions match TRBD1. The CDR3 consists of 14 residues. The J segment lost 5 bases and the V segment lost 3 bases, leaving 1 base of the junction unmatched. Looked up from germline, CDR1 is SGHAT and CDR2 is FQNNGV. The CDR3 loop reads CASSFGTGNEKLFF. The CDR3 coding sequence is TGTGCCAGCAGCTTCGGGACAGGGAATGAAAAACTGTTTTTT. Full variable domain (rest looked up from reference TRBV11-2 and TRBJ1-4): EAGVAQSPRYKIIEKRQSVAFWCNPISGHATLYWYQQILGQGPKLLIQFQNNGVVDDSQLPKDRFSAERLKGVDSTLKIQPAKLEDSAVYLCASSFGTGNEKLFFGSGTQLSVL.

V gene TRBV6-4 combines with J gene TRBJ1-1, with unresolved D. Trimming stripped 7 bases from V and 2 bases from J, with 14 bases between. The CDR3 sequence is 14 residues long. Per germline, CDR1 MRHNA and CDR2 SNTAGT. The CDR3 bases are TGTGCCAGCAATGAGGGCAGAGCTAACACTGAAGCTTTCTTT. Translating gives CASNEGRANTEAFF.

This clone showed up just once. The chain employs TRBV2 and TRBJ2-3; a possible D gene is TRBD2 (5 bases). Germline V gives CDR1 SNHLY, CDR2 FYNNEI. This CDR3 is 14 amino acids long. V dropped 2 bases and J dropped 1 base, with 7 bases sitting between them. CDR3 region: CASSELGGTDTQYF. DNA for the CDR3: TGTGCCAGCAGTGAATTGGGAGGCACAGATACGCAGTATTTT. The variable domain in full, with the rest retrieved from reference TRBV2 and TRBJ2-3, is EPEVTQTPSHQVTQMGQEVILRCVPISNHLYFYWYRQILGQKVEFLVSFYNNEISEKSEIFDDQFSVERPDGSNFTLKIRSTKLEDSAMYFCASSELGGTDTQYFGPGTRLTVL.

This chain joins TRBV5-4 and TRBJ2-1, with D possibly being TRBD1 (6 bases). This CDR3 region has 13 residues. V dropped 1 base and J dropped 13 bases, with 15 bases sitting between them. Germline CDR1 is SGHNT and CDR2 is YYREEE (reference sequence). The CDR3 loop is CASSLPRTELQFF. For the CDR3, the DNA is TGTGCCAGCAGCTTGCCCCGGACAGAGCTCCAGTTCTTC.

The chain has TRBV19 and TRBJ2-3; 10 positions match TRBD1. CDR3 length: 15 residues. Per the germline V gene, CDR1 is LNHDA and CDR2 is SQIVND (reference sequence). The V segment lost 4 bases and the J segment 4 bases; nucleotides outside the gene matches: 5. The CDR3, as DNA: TGTGCCAGTAGTACCGGGACAGGGGTCCCAGATACGCAGTATTTT. It codes for CASSTGTGVPDTQYF.

CDR3 DNA sequence: TGCGCCAGCAGCTTGGAGGGGGGACTAGCGGACCCAGATACGCAGTATTTT. Translated: CASSLEGGLADPDTQYF. The chain is built from TRBV5-1 and TRBJ2-3; TRBD2 matches 11 bases. V gave up 0 bases and J gave up 4 bases; unmatched junction bases: 7. Germline V gives CDR1 SGHRS, CDR2 YFSETQ. This CDR3 region has 17 residues.

A few counts support this clone. The CDR3 sequence is CASSPRETQYF. The CDR3 DNA reads as TGTGCCAGCAGCCCCCGGGAGACCCAGTACTTC. This sequence joins TRBV6-6 and TRBJ2-5; unclear D gene. The V gene's germline CDR1 is MNHNY and CDR2 SVGAGI (reference sequence). The CDR3 is made up of 11 amino acids. Trimming left V 6 bases short and J 5 bases short, with 7 bases between.

On this clone: The sample carries other DNA sequences with the same CDR3. The rearrangement uses TRBV5-1 and TRBJ2-7, with unresolved D. The germline V gene has CDR1 SGHRS and CDR2 YFSETQ. Between the trimmed V and J ends, which lost 0 bases and 4 bases, there was a span of 5 bases. This CDR3 is built from 12 residues. The CDR3: CASSLDYYEQYF. The CDR3 nucleotides are TGCGCCAGCAGCTTGGACTATTACGAGCAGTACTTC.

This chain joins TRBV7-8 and TRBJ1-1, with 7 positions matching TRBD1. J lost 6 bases, V lost 0 bases, and 7 bases had no gene match. The CDR3 is 15 residues long. The germline CDR1 and CDR2 sequences are SGHVS and FQNEAQ. CDR3 amino acids: CASSLAPAGGPEAFF. In nucleotides, the CDR3 is TGTGCCAGCAGCTTAGCGCCGGCAGGGGGTCCTGAAGCTTTCTTT.

V gene TRBV1 combines with J gene TRBJ2-7; TRBD1, as called in the table, went unchecked against the DNA. TRBV1 is designated a pseudogene. This CDR3 is built from 16 residues. The CDR3 nucleotides are TGCACCAGCAGCCAAGATCGCCAGGGTAGCTCCTACGAGCAGTACTTC. Protein product: CTSSQDRQGSSYEQYF.

The rearrangement joins TRBV29-1 to TRBJ1-1; weak D call: TRBD1 (5 bases). Germline assignment: CDR1 SQVTM and CDR2 ANQGSEA. The CDR3 sequence is 12 residues long. The V end lost 6 bases, the J end lost 0 bases, and 8 bases lay between the germline ends. The CDR3 DNA is TGCAGCGTCTGGGGGGTGAACACTGAAGCTTTCTTT. It encodes CSVWGVNTEAFF.

V usage is TRBV4-1 and J usage is TRBJ1-2, with 9 bases matching TRBD1. J lost 3 bases, V lost 3 bases, and 5 bases had no gene match. The CDR3 has 15 residues. Germline values: CDR1 MGHRA, CDR2 YSYEKL. CDR3 loop: CASSHPGQGHYGYTF. DNA for the CDR3: TGCGCCAGCAGCCACCCGGGACAGGGCCACTATGGCTACACCTTC.

Notes on this clone: The junction does not match germline at one end; this may be a read error. The chain links TRBV7-9 to TRBJ1-1, with D perhaps matching TRBD1 (6 bases). The CDR3 spans 14 residues. CDR1 SEHNR and CDR2 FQNEAQ come from the germline V gene (reference sequence). The DNA of the CDR3 is TGTTCCAGCAGCTCGACAGGCAAGGGCACTGAAGCTTTCTTT. Its translation is CSSSSTGKGTEAFF.

This clone was seen only a few times. The chain employs TRBV9 and TRBJ1-6; D uncertain. The CDR3 loop spans 16 amino acids. Between the trimmed V and J ends, which lost 4 bases and 5 bases, there was a span of 16 bases. The V gene's germline CDR1 is SGDLS and CDR2 YYNGEE. The CDR3: CASSPSNGQDNSPLHF. The CDR3 DNA is TGTGCCAGCAGCCCTTCAAACGGCCAGGATAATTCACCCCTCCACTTT.

The CDR3 DNA follows: TGTGCCAGCAGCTTAGGGTGGGGGGGAGCTAACTATGGCTACACCTTC. It specifies CASSLGWGGANYGYTF. The V call is TRBV7-2, the J call TRBJ1-2, with D maybe TRBD1 (5 bases). Germline V lookup: CDR1 SGHTA, CDR2 FQGNSA. V was pared by 1 base and J by 0 bases, with 12 bases between. CDR3 size: 16 residues.

The gene calls are TRBV30 and TRBJ1-1; the D is unclear. The V end lost 5 bases, the J end lost 2 bases, and 12 bases lay between the germline ends. CDR1 GTSNPN and CDR2 SVGIG come from the germline V gene (reference sequence). The length of the CDR3 is 13 residues. CDR3 loop: CAWGGQLNTEAFF. CDR3 nucleotides: TGTGCCTGGGGTGGGCAGTTAAACACTGAAGCTTTCTTT.

V and J are TRBV20-1 and TRBJ2-3; 7 bases agree with TRBD2. CDR3 length: 11 amino acids. Germline V CDR1 and CDR2: DFQATT, SNEGSKA (reference sequence). J was trimmed by 8 bases and V by 4 bases; bases with no gene match: 3. The CDR3 DNA follows: TGCAGTGCTAAGCGGGGATTTACGCAGTATTTT. It is translated as CSAKRGFTQYF.

The chain joins TRBV28 to TRBJ2-5, with D possibly matching TRBD2 (5 bases). The germline V and J ends were trimmed by 6 bases and 2 bases, with 22 bases remaining between them. Germline V lookup: CDR1 MDHEN, CDR2 SYDVKM. This CDR3 spans 17 amino acids. CDR3 bases: TGTGCCAGCAGCCCCATCCCCCCTACGCCGGGACAAGAGACCCAGTACTTC. Translation gives CASSPIPPTPGQETQYF.